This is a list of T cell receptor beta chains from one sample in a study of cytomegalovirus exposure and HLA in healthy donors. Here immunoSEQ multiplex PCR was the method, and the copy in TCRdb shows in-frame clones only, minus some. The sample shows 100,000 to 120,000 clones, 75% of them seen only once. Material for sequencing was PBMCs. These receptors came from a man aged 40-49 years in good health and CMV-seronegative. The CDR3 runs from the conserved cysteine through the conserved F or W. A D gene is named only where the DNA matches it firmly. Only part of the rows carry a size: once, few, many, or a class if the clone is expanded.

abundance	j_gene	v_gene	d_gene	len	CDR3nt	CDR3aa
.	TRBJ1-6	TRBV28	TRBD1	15	TGTGCCAGCAATCAACAGGGGACGTTTCAGTCCACCCTCCACTTT	CASNQQGTFQSTLHF
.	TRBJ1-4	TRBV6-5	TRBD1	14	TGTGCCAGCAGTTACAGCGACAGGGGGGAAAAACTGTTTTTT	CASSYSDRGEKLFF
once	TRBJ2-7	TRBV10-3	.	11	TGTGCCATCAGTGGATCTCGGGAGCAGTACTTC	CAISGSREQYF
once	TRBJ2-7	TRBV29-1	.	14	TGCAGCGTTGACGCGTGGCGGGACGGCTACGAGCAGTACTTC	CSVDAWRDGYEQYF
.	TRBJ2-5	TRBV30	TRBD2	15	TGTGCCTGGACCCTCGCTACTAGCGGGGGTGGGACCCAGTACTTC	CAWTLATSGGGTQYF
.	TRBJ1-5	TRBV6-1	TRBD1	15	TGTGCCAGCAGGGCAATGGGACAGGTCAATCAGCCCCAGCATTTT	CASRAMGQVNQPQHF
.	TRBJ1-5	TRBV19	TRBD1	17	TGTGCCAGTAGTTCCGGACAGGGGGCAATAGGCAATCAGCCCCAGCATTTT	CASSSGQGAIGNQPQHF
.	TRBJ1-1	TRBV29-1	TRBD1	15	TGCAGCGTTTTCGGACTACAGGGGGCGAACACTGAAGCTTTCTTT	CSVFGLQGANTEAFF
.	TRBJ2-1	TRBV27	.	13	TGTGCCAGCAGTTGGGACACCTACAATGAGCAGTTCTTC	CASSWDTYNEQFF
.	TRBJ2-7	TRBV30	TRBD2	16	TGTGCCTGGAGTGTACTAGGACTAGCGGTCTCCTACGAGCAGTACTTC	CAWSVLGLAVSYEQYF
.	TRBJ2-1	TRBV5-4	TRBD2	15	TGTGCCAGCAGCTTCGGTACTAGCGGGTTCAATGAGCAGTTCTTC	CASSFGTSGFNEQFF
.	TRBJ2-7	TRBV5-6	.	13	TGTGCCAGCAGCTTGGTAGCCAGATACGAGCAGTACTTC	CASSLVARYEQYF
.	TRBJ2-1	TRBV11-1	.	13	TGTGCCAGCAGCAACAGGGAAGGCTATGAGCAGTTCTTC	CASSNREGYEQFF
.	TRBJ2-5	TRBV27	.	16	TGTGCCAGCAGTAATAAAGGACTACCATCCCAAGAGACCCAGTACTTC	CASSNKGLPSQETQYF
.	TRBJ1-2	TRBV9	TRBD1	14	TGTGCCAGCAGCGTAGTGGAGGGGGCGCGGGGCTACACCTTC	CASSVVEGARGYTF
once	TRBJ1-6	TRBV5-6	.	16	TGTGCCAGCAGCCTGATAGGGGGTGACTATAATTCACCCCTCCACTTT	CASSLIGGDYNSPLHF
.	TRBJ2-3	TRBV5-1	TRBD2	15	TGCGCCAGCAGCCCACTAGCGGGGGGCACAGATACGCAGTATTTT	CASSPLAGGTDTQYF
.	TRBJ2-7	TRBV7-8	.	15	TGTGCCAGCAGCTTCTCGGGACACCTCTCCTACGAGCAGTACTTC	CASSFSGHLSYEQYF
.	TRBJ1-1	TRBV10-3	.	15	TGTGCCATCAGTGGTAGTGGCGCGGGGGTCACTGAAGCTTTCTTT	CAISGSGAGVTEAFF
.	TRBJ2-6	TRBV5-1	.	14	TGCGCCAGCAGCTTGTCATCTGGGGCCAACGTCCTGACTTTC	CASSLSSGANVLTF
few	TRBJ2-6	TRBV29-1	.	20	TGCAGCGTTGAATCCCCCGGTCGTAAACCCCATATCTCTGGGGCCAACGTCCTGACTTTC	CSVESPGRKPHISGANVLTF
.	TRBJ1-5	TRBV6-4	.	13	TGTGCCAGCAGCCCCCGCGGGGGGCAGCCCCAGCATTTT	CASSPRGGQPQHF
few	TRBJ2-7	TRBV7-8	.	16	TGTGCCAGCAGCCCCCGAGGACTAATAGCATCCTACGAGCAGTACTTC	CASSPRGLIASYEQYF
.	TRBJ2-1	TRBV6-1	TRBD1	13	TGTGCCAGCGGGGACAGGGGAAAGAATGAGCAGTTCTTC	CASGDRGKNEQFF
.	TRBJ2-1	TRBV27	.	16	TGTGCCAGCAGTCCGGAGGGATTAGCTGGGCGCAATGAGCAGTTCTTC	CASSPEGLAGRNEQFF
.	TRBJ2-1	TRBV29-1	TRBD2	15	TGCAGCGTTACCGGACTAACGGGAGGAGTGAATGAGCAGTTCTTC	CSVTGLTGGVNEQFF
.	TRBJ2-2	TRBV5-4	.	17	TGTGCCAGCAGCTTAGAAGTTTCGCGGGGTCTCACCGGGGAGCTGTTTTTT	CASSLEVSRGLTGELFF
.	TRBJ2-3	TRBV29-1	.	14	TGCAGCGCCGGGCGGACTTTAACAACAGATACGCAGTATTTT	CSAGRTLTTDTQYF
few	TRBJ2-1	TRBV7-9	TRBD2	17	TGTGCCAGCAGCTGGGTACCGGGACTAGCGGCCTACAATGAGCAGTTCTTC	CASSWVPGLAAYNEQFF
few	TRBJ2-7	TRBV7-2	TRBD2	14	TGTGCCAGCAGCTTGGCGGGGGTTGGGTACGAGCAGTACTTC	CASSLAGVGYEQYF
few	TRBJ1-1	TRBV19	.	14	TGTGCCAGTAGTATAGTGGCCAGGAACACTGAAGCTTTCTTT	CASSIVARNTEAFF
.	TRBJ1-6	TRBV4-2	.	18	TGTGCCAGCAGCCAAGATAGTTGGGCAGGGGAAAGTAATTCACCCCTCCACTTT	CASSQDSWAGESNSPLHF
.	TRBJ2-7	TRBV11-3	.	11	TGTGCCAGCAGCTTCTCGTACGAGCAGTACTTC	CASSFSYEQYF
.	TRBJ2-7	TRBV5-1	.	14	TGCGCCAGCAGCTTGGCGGCAGGCACCTACGAGCAGTACTTC	CASSLAAGTYEQYF
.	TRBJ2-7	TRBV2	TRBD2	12	TGTGCCATCCCGACTAGCAGGTACGAGCAGTACTTC	CAIPTSRYEQYF
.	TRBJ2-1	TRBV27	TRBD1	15	TGTGCCAGCAGTTCCTTGTCAGGGGGCATTAATGAGCAGTTCTTC	CASSSLSGGINEQFF
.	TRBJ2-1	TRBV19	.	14	TGTGCCAGTAGTACCCAGGGATCCTACAATGAGCAGTTCTTC	CASSTQGSYNEQFF
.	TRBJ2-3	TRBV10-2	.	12	TGCGCCAGCAGTGCTAGCACAGATACGCAGTATTTT	CASSASTDTQYF
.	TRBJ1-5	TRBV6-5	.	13	TGTGCCAGCAGTAGGGGTGGGGTGCAGCCCCAGCATTTT	CASSRGGVQPQHF
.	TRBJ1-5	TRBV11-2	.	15	TGTGCCAGCAGCTTGGATACAGGGTCGGGACAGCCCCAGCATTTT	CASSLDTGSGQPQHF
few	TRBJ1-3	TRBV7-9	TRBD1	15	TGTGCCAGCAGTTCAACAGGGGCCTGGGGAAACACCATATATTTT	CASSSTGAWGNTIYF
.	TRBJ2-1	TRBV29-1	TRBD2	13	TGCAGCGTTCTAGCGGGAGTTGGAAATGAGCAGTTCTTC	CSVLAGVGNEQFF
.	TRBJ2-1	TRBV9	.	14	TGTGCCAGCAGCGTAGGGACTACGCGTCTAGAGCAGTTCTTC	CASSVGTTRLEQFF
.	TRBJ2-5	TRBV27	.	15	TGTGCCAGCAGTTCCAGCCTGACAGGCGAAGAGACCCAGTACTTC	CASSSSLTGEETQYF
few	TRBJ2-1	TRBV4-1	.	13	TGCGCCAGCAGCCGGGGCACCCACAATGAGCAGTTCTTC	CASSRGTHNEQFF
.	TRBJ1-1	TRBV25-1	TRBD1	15	TGTGCCAGCAGTGAATATCAGGGGGCTGGCCCTGAAGCTTTCTTT	CASSEYQGAGPEAFF